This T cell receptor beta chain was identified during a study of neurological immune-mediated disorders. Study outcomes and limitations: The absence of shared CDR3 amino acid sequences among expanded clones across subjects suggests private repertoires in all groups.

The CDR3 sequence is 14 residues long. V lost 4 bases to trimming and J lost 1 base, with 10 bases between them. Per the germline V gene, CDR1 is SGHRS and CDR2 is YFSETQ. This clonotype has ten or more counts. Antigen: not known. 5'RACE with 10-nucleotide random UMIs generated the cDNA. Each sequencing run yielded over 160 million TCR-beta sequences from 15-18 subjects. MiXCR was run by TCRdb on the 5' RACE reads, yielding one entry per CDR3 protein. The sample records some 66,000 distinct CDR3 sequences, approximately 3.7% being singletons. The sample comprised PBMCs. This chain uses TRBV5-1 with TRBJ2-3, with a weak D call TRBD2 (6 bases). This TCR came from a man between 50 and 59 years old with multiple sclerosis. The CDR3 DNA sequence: TGCGCCAGCAGCAATCCGGGGGGCACAGATACGCAGTATTTT. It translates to CASSNPGGTDTQYF.